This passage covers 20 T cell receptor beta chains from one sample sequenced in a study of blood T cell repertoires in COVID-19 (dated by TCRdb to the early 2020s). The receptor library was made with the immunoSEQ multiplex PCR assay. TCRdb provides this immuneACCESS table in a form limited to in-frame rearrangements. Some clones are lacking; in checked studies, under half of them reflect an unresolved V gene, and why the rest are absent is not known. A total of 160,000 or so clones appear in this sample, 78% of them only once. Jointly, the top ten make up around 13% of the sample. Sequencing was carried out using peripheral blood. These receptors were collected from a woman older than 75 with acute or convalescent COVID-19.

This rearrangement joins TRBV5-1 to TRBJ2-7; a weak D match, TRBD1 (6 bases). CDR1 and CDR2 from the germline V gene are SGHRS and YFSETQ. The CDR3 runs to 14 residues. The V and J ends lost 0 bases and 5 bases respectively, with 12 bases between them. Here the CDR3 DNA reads TGCGCCAGCAGCTTGGACAGGGAGATCCACGAGCAGTACTTC. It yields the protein CASSLDREIHEQYF.

CDR3 loop: CASSPGTGGVYGYTF. As DNA, the CDR3 is TGCGCCAGCAGCCCGGGGACAGGGGGCGTCTATGGCTACACCTTC. This chain uses TRBV5-1 with TRBJ1-2; TRBD1 aligns across 12 bases. The CDR3 totals 15 residues. V lost 4 bases, J lost 4 bases, and 5 bases stayed unmatched. The germline V gene has CDR1 SGHRS and CDR2 YFSETQ.

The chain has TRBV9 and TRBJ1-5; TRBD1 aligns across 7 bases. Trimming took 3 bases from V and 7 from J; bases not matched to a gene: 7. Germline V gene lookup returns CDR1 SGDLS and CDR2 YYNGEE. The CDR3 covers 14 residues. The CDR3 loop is CASSATSRGQPQHF. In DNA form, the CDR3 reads TGTGCCAGCAGCGCGACCTCCAGGGGGCAGCCCCAGCATTTT.

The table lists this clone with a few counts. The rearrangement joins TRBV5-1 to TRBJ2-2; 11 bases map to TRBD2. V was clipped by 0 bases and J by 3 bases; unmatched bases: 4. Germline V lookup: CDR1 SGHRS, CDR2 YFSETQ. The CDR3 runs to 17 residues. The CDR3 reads CASSLEGTSGYTGELFF. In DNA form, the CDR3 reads TGCGCCAGCAGCTTGGAAGGGACTAGCGGATACACCGGGGAGCTGTTTTTT.

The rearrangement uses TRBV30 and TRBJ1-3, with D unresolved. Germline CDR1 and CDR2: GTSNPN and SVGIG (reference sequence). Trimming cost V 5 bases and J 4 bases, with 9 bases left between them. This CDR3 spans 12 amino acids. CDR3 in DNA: TGTGCCTGGGGAAGAGGGGGAAACACCATATATTTT. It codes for CAWGRGGNTIYF.

The CDR3 reads CASSEGGSLTDTQYF. In DNA form, the CDR3 reads TGTGCCAGCAGTGAAGGCGGGAGCCTCACAGATACGCAGTATTTT. The rearrangement uses TRBV2 and TRBJ2-3, with 7 bases identical to TRBD2. V dropped 1 base and J dropped 2; count of bases not matched to a gene: 3. The CDR3 spans 15 residues. Germline CDR1 reads SNHLY; CDR2 reads FYNNEI.

CDR3 coding DNA: TGTGCCAGCAGCGTCTTAGCGGGAGGAGGTACAGATACGCAGTATTTT. Translation: CASSVLAGGGTDTQYF. J is TRBJ2-3 and V is TRBV9; 10 bases agree with TRBD2. V lost 2 bases to trimming and J lost 3 bases; unmatched junction nucleotides: 6. Germline CDR1 SGDLS, CDR2 YYNGEE. The CDR3 is 16 amino acids.

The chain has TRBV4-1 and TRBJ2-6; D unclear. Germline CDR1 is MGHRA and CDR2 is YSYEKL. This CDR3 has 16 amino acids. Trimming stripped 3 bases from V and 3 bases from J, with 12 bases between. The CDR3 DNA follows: TGCGCCAGCAGCCAGGAACAGTTGCTTGGGGCCAACGTCCTGACTTTC. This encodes CASSQEQLLGANVLTF.

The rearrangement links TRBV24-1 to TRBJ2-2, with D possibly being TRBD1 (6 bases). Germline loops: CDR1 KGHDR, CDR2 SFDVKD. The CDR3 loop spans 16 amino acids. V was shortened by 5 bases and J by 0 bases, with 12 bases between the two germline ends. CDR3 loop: CATSVKGVANTGELFF. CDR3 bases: TGTGCCACCAGTGTCAAGGGGGTTGCGAACACCGGGGAGCTGTTTTTT.

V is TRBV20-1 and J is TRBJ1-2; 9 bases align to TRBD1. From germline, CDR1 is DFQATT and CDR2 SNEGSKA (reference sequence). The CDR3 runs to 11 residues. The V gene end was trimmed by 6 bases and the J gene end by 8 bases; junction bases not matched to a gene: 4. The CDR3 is CSAGTGSGYTF. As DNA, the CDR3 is TGCAGTGCCGGGACAGGGTCCGGCTACACCTTC.

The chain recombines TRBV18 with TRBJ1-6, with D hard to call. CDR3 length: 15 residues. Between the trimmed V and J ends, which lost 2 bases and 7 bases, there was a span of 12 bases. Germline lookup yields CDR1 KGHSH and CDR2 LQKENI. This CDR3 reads CASSPMKERNSPLHF. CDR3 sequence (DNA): TGTGCCAGCTCACCAATGAAAGAGCGGAATTCACCCCTCCACTTT.

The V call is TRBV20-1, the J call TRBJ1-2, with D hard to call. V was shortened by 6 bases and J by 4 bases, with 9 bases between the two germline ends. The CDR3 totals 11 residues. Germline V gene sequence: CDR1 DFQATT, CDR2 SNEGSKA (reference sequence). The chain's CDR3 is CSASYSYGYTF. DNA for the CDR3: TGCAGTGCCTCCTACAGCTATGGCTACACCTTC.

CDR3 DNA: TGCAGCGCCTCCTCCTACAATGAGCAGTTCTTC. It encodes CSASSYNEQFF. This chain uses TRBV29-1 with TRBJ2-1; D ambiguous. V gave up 7 bases and J gave up 0 bases, with 4 bases separating them. The germline gives CDR1 SQVTM, CDR2 ANQGSEA. The CDR3 has 11 amino acids.

CDR3 loop: CASSPVGVRNGYTF. The CDR3 DNA is TGTGCCAGCTCACCAGTAGGGGTGAGAAACGGCTACACCTTC. The rearrangement links TRBV18 to TRBJ1-2; TRBD1 might be the D (5 bases). The V gene's germline CDR1 is KGHSH and CDR2 LQKENI. The CDR3 sequence is 14 residues long. Between the trimmed V and J ends, which lost 2 bases and 8 bases, there was a span of 15 bases.

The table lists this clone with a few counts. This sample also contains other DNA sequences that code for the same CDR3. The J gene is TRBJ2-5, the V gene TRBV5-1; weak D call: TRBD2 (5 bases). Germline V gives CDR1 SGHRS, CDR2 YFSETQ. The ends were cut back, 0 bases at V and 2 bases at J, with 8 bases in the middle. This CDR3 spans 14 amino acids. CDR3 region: CASSLDGNQETQYF. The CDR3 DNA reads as TGCGCCAGCAGCTTGGACGGGAATCAAGAGACCCAGTACTTC.

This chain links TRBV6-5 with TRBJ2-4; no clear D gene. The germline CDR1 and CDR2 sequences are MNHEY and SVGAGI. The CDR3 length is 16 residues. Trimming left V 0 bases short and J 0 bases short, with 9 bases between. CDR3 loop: CASSYSNSLAKNIQYF. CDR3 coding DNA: TGTGCCAGCAGTTACTCCAACAGCCTAGCCAAAAACATTCAGTACTTC.

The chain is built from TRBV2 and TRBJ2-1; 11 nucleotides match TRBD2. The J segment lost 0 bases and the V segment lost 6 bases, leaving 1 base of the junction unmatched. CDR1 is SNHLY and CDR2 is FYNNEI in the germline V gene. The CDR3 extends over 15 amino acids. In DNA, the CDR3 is TGTGCCAGCAGAACTAGCGGGGGCTCCTACAATGAGCAGTTCTTC. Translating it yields CASRTSGGSYNEQFF.

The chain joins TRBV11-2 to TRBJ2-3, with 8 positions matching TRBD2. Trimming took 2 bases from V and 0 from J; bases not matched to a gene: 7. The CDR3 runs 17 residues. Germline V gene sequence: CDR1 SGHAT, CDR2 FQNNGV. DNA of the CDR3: TGTGCCAGCAGCTTACATACTAGCGGAACTAGCACAGATACGCAGTATTTT. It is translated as CASSLHTSGTSTDTQYF.

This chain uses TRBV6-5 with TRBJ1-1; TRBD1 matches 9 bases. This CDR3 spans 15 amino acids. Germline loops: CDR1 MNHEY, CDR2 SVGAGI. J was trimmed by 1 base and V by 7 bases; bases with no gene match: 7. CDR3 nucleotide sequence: TGTGCCAGCAAATTTACAGGGGGCGCGAACACTGAAGCTTTCTTT. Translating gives CASKFTGGANTEAFF.

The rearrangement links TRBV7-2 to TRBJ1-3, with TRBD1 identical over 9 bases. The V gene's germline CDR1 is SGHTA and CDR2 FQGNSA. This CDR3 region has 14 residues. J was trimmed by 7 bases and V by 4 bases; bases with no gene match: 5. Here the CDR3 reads CASSSGQGGNTIYF. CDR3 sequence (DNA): TGTGCCAGCAGCTCGGGACAGGGTGGTAACACCATATATTTT. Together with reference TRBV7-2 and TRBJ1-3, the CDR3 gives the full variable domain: GAGVSQSPSNKVTEKGKDVELRCDPISGHTALYWYRQSLGQGLEFLIYFQGNSAPDKSGLPSDRFSAERTGGSVSTLTIQRTQQEDSAVYLCASSSGQGGNTIYFGEGSWLTVV.